This T cell receptor beta chain came from a study of molecular identifiers for immune sequencing clone quantification. About the research overall: Replicates partitioned RNA from about 20,000 or 100,000 naive CD8 cells into five parts, sequencing four. Study observations and caveats: Highly expanded clone sizes could be underestimated by identical TCR molecules sharing a barcode. Naive cells had under 1% of molecules in clones above 20 RNA copies, effectors over 99%.

This clonotype came up many times. What it binds is not known. V dropped 3 bases and J dropped 4; count of bases not matched to a gene: 9. CDR1 and CDR2 (germline): DFQATT, SNEGSKA (reference sequence). The CDR3 covers 15 residues. One entry per CDR3 protein, called by TCRdb with MiXCR from the PCR reads. The repertoire holds over 70,000 distinct CDR3 sequences, around a quarter seen once, with roughly 0.76% in the top ten. Sequenced material: naive CD8+ T cells from blood, with Jurkat cell RNA spiked in. This sample's subset: FACS-sorted CD8+CD4-CCR7+CD45RA+ naive T cells. This chain joins TRBV20-1 and TRBJ2-7, with TRBD2 identical over 10 bases. The clonotype comes from a human donor in good health. Some libraries in this study had Jurkat cell RNA spiked in. The CDR3: CSARPSGGAVYEQYF. CDR3 sequence (DNA): TGCAGTGCTAGGCCCAGCGGGGGGGCCGTGTACGAGCAGTACTTC.